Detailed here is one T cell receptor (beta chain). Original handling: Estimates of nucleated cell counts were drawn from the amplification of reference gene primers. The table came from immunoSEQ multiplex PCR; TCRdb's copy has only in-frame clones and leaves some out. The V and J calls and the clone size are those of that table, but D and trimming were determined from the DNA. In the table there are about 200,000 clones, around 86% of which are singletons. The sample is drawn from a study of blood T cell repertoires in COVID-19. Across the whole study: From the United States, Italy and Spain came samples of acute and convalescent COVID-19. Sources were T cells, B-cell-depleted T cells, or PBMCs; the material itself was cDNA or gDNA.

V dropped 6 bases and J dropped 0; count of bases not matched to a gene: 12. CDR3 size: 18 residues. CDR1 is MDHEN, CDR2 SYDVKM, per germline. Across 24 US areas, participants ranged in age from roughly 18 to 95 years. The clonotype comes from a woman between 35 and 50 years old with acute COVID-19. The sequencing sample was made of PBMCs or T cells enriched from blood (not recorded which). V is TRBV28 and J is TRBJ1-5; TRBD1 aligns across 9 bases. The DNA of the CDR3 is TGTGCCAGCAGCCCGTCCCGGGACAGGGTTCCTAGCAATCAGCCCCAGCATTTT. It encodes CASSPSRDRVPSNQPQHF.